The 13 T cell receptor beta chains below were found in one sample sequenced in a study of blood T cell repertoires in COVID-19. Using immunoSEQ multiplex PCR, the repertoire was profiled, and TCRdb retains in-frame clones only, with some absent. The table includes approximately 360,000 clones, nearly 90% detected once. The sequenced material came from peripheral blood. Source of these receptors: a man aged 18 to 29 with active or convalescent COVID-19.

The V gene is TRBV10-2, the J gene TRBJ1-5; a possible D gene is TRBD1 (6 bases). Germline CDR1 WSHSY, CDR2 SAAADI. Trimming shortened V by 6 bases and J by 1 base, and 13 bases separated the two germline ends. The CDR3 covers 15 residues. CDR3 nucleotides: TGCGCCAGCAGAACAGGGAAGGGAAGCAATCAGCCCCAGCATTTT. This translates into CASRTGKGSNQPQHF.

This clone was found once. The chain employs TRBV12-3 or TRBV12-4 and TRBJ1-2; perhaps TRBD1 as D (6 bases). There are 13 residues in the CDR3. V gave up 6 bases and J gave up 6 bases, with 14 bases separating them. The CDR3 is CASRLTGYDGYTF. The CDR3, as DNA: TGTGCCAGCAGGTTAACAGGGTACGATGGCTACACCTTC.

This clone has a single count. This chain joins TRBV28 and TRBJ2-3, with 8 bases matching TRBD2. J gave up 3 bases and V 3 bases, and 17 bases lay outside the gene matches. CDR1 and CDR2 (germline): MDHEN, SYDVKM. The CDR3 is made up of 19 amino acids. The CDR3 is CASSFVVLFGSGTTDTQYF. CDR3 DNA sequence: TGTGCCAGCAGTTTCGTAGTCTTGTTTGGTAGCGGGACGACAGATACGCAGTATTTT.

This clone appeared a few times. The chain employs TRBV6-6 and TRBJ1-1; D gene uncertain. CDR1 MNHNY and CDR2 SVGAGI come from the germline V gene (reference sequence). CDR3 length: 11 amino acids. V was clipped by 5 bases and J by 5 bases, with 6 bases between them. The CDR3 loop reads CASSPETEAFF. The CDR3 coding sequence is TGTGCCAGCAGTCCGGAGACTGAAGCTTTCTTT.

The chain carries TRBV15 and TRBJ2-3; TRBD2 agrees at 8 bases. Trimming at V came to 0 bases and at J to 5 bases, leaving 10 bases not matched to a gene. Germline V gives CDR1 LNHNV, CDR2 YYDKDF (reference sequence). CDR3 length: 17 amino acids. The CDR3 loop is CATSRDPVGGVLDTQYF. Written as DNA, the CDR3 is TGTGCCACCAGCAGAGACCCGGTCGGGGGGGTGTTAGATACGCAGTATTTT.

The chain has TRBV5-6 and TRBJ1-6; 10 nucleotides match TRBD1. Germline V gene lookup returns CDR1 SGHDT and CDR2 YYEEEE. With V trimmed by 2 bases and J by 8 bases, 4 bases remained unmatched. This CDR3 has 15 amino acids. The CDR3 DNA follows: TGTGCCAGCAGCTTCCGGACAGGGGGGGATTCACCCCTCCACTTT. As protein: CASSFRTGGDSPLHF. The full variable domain, rest sourced from reference TRBV5-6 and TRBJ1-6, is DAGVTQSPTHLIKTRGQQVTLRCSPKSGHDTVSWYQQALGQGPQFIFQYYEEEERQRGNFPDRFSGHQFPNYSSELNVNALLLGDSALYLCASSFRTGGDSPLHFGNGTRLTVT.

The V and J genes are TRBV28 and TRBJ2-7, with TRBD2 identical over 14 bases. With 5 bases clipped from V and 4 bases from J, the junction kept 16 bases outside the gene matches. The CDR3 contains 19 residues. Looked up from germline, CDR1 is MDHEN and CDR2 is SYDVKM. The CDR3 sequence is CASSLPLGLAGDGIYEQYF. In DNA, the CDR3 is TGTGCCAGCAGTCTCCCCTTGGGACTAGCGGGAGATGGTATATACGAGCAGTACTTC.

This sequence joins TRBV29-1 and TRBJ2-2; 9 positions agree with TRBD2. Per the germline V gene, CDR1 is SQVTM and CDR2 is ANQGSEA. The CDR3 extends over 15 amino acids. The V segment lost 2 bases and the J segment 8 bases; nucleotides outside the gene matches: 9. Here the CDR3 reads CSVEWSSGVRGELFF. DNA of the CDR3: TGCAGCGTTGAATGGTCTAGCGGGGTTCGGGGGGAGCTGTTTTTT.

The chain couples TRBV15 to TRBJ2-5; 11 bases map to TRBD2. After removal of 6 bases from V and 5 bases from J, the junction contained 8 bases not matched to a gene. CDR1 and CDR2 (germline): LNHNV, YYDKDF (reference sequence). This CDR3 region has 15 residues. The CDR3 reads CATSPSLAGGETQYF. The CDR3 bases are TGTGCCACCAGTCCTTCCTTAGCGGGAGGGGAGACCCAGTACTTC.

This chain uses TRBV10-3 with TRBJ2-5; a possible D gene is TRBD1 (6 bases). The CDR3 totals 15 residues. CDR1 is ENHRY and CDR2 is SYGVKD in the germline V gene. The V end lost 6 bases, the J end lost 1 base, and 15 bases lay between the germline ends. CDR3 sequence (DNA): TGTGCCATCAGAGGGGACACCGAACTCCAAGAGACCCAGTACTTC. It yields the protein CAIRGDTELQETQYF.

The chain employs TRBV6-6 and TRBJ2-5; D gene uncertain. There are 12 residues in the CDR3. V was shortened by 2 bases and J by 3 bases, with 4 bases between the two germline ends. Germline V gene sequence: CDR1 MNHNY, CDR2 SVGAGI (reference sequence). In DNA, the CDR3 is TGTGCCAGCAGTTACCCGGAAGAGACCCAGTACTTC. Its translation: CASSYPEETQYF.

Only one count was recorded for this clone. The CDR3 loop is CASRTRDRGTNEKLFF. In DNA, the CDR3 is TGTGCCAGCAGAACCCGGGACAGGGGGACTAATGAAAAACTGTTTTTT. The chain joins TRBV2 to TRBJ1-4, with TRBD1 matching 11 bases. The CDR3 consists of 16 residues. The V segment lost 6 bases and the J segment 2 bases; nucleotides outside the gene matches: 5. Germline CDR1 SNHLY, CDR2 FYNNEI.

CDR3 sequence reads: CASSFNRGAPTSANTGELFF. CDR3 DNA sequence: TGTGCCAGCAGCTTTAACAGGGGGGCGCCGACTTCCGCGAACACCGGGGAGCTGTTTTTT. The chain is built from TRBV7-3 and TRBJ2-2; 8 bases map to TRBD1. Germline V gene sequence: CDR1 SGHTA, CDR2 FQGTGA. This CDR3 is built from 20 residues. V dropped 3 bases and J dropped 0; count of bases not matched to a gene: 15.